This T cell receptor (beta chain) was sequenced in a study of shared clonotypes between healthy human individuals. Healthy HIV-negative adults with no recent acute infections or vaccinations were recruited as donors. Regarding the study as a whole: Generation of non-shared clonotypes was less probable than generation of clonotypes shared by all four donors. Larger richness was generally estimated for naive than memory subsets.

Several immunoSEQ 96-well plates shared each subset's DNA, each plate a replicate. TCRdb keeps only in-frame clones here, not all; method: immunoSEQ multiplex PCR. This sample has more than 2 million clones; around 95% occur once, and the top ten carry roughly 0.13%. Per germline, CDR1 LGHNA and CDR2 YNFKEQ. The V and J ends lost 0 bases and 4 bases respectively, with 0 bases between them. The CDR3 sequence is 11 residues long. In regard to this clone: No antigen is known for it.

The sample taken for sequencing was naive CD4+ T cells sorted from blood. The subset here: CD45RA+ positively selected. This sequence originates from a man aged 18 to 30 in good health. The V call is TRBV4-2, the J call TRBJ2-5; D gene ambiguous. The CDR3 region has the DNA TGTGCCAGCAGCCAAGAAGAGACCCAGTACTTC. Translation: CASSQEETQYF.